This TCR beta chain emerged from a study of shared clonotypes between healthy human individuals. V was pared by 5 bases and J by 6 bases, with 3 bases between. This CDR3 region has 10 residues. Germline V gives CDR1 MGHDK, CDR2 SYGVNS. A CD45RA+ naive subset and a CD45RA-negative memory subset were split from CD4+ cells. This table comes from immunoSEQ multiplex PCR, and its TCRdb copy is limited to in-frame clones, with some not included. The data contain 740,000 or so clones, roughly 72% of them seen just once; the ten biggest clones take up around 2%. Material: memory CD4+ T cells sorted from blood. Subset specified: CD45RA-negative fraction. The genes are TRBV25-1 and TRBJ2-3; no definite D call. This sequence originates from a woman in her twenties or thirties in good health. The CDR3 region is CASSWDTQYF. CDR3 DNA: TGTGCCAGCAGTTGGGATACGCAGTATTTT. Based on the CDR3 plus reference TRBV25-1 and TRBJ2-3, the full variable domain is EADIYQTPRYLVIGTGKKITLECSQTMGHDKMYWYQQDPGMELHLIHYSYGVNSTEKGDLSSESTVSRIRTEHFPLTLESARPSHTSQYLCASSWDTQYFGPGTRLTVL.